This T cell receptor (beta chain) was profiled in a study of shared clonotypes between healthy human individuals. Study at large: Per donor, CD8 memory used one plate, CD8 naive used two, CD4 memory used three and CD4 naive used three. Broader study findings: Sampling involved blood alone; tissue repertoires likely differ. At large depth, rarefaction still showed sorted-subset sequencing to be incomplete.

Measured with immunoSEQ multiplex PCR; TCRdb has only the in-frame clones, and not every one. The table includes about 960,000 clones, about three quarters detected once. Notes on this clone: Antigen: not known.

V was trimmed by 6 bases and J by 3 bases, leaving 28 bases between them. Germline CDR1 SGHTS, CDR2 YDEGEE. The CDR3 is 18 residues long. The split of CD4+ cells yielded CD45RA+ naive and CD45RA-negative memory subsets. The sequenced sample consisted of memory CD4+ T cells sorted from blood. The subset denotes: CD45RA-negative fraction. The source is a man younger than 35 in good health. This chain uses TRBV5-8 with TRBJ2-7; possible D gene TRBD1, 6 bases. This chain's CDR3 is CASITLYDRSSFRYEQYF. The CDR3 nucleotides are TGTGCCAGCATCACACTCTACGACAGGTCTTCGTTTCGCTACGAGCAGTACTTC. Full variable domain (remainder filled in from reference TRBV5-8 and TRBJ2-7): EAGVTQSPTHLIKTRGQQATLRCSPISGHTSVYWYQQALGLGLQFLLWYDEGEERNRGNFPPRFSGRQFPNYSSELNVNALELEDSALYLCASITLYDRSSFRYEQYFGPGTRLTVT.